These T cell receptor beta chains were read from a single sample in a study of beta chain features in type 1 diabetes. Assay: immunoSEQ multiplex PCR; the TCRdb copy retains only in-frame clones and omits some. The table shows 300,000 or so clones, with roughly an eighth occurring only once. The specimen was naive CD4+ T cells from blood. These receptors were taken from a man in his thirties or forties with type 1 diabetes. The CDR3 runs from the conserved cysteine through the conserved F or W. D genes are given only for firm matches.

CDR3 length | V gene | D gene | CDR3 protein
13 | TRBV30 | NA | CAWRGQDNQPQHF
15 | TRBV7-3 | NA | CASSPTGSAYNEQFF
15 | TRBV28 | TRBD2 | CASSFIGTSGTEQYF
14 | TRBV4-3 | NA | CASSQRDGANVLTF
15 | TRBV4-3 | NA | CASSPNQGHAYGYTF
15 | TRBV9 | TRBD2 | CASSTLAGGYNEQFF
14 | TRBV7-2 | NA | CASSSSGGNQPQHF
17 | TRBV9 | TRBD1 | CASSVGTDLYPYNEQFF
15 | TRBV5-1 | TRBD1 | CASSLGTGGIYEQYF
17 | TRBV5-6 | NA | CASSLIHRVSSYNEQFF
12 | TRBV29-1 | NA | CSGGVNTGELFF
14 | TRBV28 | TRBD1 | CASSVGQGVYEQYF
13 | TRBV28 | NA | CASSPSTAYEQYF
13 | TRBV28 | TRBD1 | CASRETGAGEAFF
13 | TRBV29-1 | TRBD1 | CSVAGTVITEAFF
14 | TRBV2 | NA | CASSVLGADEKLFF
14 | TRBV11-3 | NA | CASSLGGVYNEQFF
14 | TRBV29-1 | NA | CSVVPGTGANVLTF
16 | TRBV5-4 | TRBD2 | CASSLRTASGRAEQFF
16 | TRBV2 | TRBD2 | CASSSLAGGAADTQYF
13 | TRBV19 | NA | CASRLLPQETQYF
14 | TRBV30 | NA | CAWTGAGIRYGYTF
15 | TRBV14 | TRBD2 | CASSQTSGNNNEQFF
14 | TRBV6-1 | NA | CASSDRGAADTQYF
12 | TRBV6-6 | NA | CASRSGSYEQYF
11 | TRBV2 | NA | CASSGTGREFF
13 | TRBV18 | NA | CASSLQGSYEQYF
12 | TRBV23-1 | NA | CASRTVQETQYF
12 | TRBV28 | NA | CASSLTGNEAFF
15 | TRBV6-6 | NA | CASSRGTANTGELFF
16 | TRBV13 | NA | CASSSASRDKDNEQFF
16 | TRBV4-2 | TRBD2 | CASSQGTSGRANEQYF
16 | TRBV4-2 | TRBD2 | CASSQGSGNFKGELFF
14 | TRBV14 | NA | CASSQVWTDYEQYF
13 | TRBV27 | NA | CASSKQGSYEQYF